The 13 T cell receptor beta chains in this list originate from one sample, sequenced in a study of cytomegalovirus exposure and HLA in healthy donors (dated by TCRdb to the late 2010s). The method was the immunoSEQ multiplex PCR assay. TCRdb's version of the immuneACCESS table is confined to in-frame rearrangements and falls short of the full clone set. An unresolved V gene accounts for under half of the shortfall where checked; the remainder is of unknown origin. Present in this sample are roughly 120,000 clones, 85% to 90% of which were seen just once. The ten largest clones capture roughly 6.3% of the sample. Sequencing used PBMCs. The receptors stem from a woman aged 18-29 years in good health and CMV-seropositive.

CDR3 coding DNA: TGTGCCATCAGTCGAGATAGCAATCAGCCCCAGCATTTT. Translating it yields CAISRDSNQPQHF. This chain uses TRBV10-3 with TRBJ1-5; D is unclear. Germline lookup yields CDR1 ENHRY and CDR2 SYGVKD. V lost 5 bases, J lost 0 bases, and 5 bases lay in between. The CDR3 totals 13 residues.

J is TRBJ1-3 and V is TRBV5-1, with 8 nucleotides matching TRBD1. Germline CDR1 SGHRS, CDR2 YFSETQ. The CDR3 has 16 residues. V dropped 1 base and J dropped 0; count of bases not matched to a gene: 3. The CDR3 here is CASSLNRGISGNTIYF. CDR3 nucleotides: TGCGCCAGCAGCTTGAACAGGGGGATCTCTGGAAACACCATATATTTT. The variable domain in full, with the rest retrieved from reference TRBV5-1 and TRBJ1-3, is KAGVTQTPRYLIKTRGQQVTLSCSPISGHRSVSWYQQTPGQGLQFLFEYFSETQRNKGNFPGRFSGRQFSNSRSEMNVSTLELGDSALYLCASSLNRGISGNTIYFGEGSWLTVV.

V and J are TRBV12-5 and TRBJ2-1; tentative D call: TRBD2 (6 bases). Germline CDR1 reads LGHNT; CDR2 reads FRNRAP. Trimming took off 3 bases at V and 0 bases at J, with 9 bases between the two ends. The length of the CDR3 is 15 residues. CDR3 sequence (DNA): TGTGCTAGTGGTTTATCTAGCGTCTCCTACAATGAGCAGTTCTTC. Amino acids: CASGLSSVSYNEQFF.

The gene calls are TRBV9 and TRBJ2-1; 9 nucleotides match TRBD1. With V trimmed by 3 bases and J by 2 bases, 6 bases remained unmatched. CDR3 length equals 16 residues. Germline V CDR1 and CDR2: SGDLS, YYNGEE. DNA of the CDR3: TGTGCCAGCAGCGCGGGACAGGGCGCCGCCTACAATGAGCAGTTCTTC. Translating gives CASSAGQGAAYNEQFF.

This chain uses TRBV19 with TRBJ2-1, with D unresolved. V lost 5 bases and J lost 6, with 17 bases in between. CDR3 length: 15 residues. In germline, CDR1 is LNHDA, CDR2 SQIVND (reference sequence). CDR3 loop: CASSPRGRVSNEQFF. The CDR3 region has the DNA TGTGCCAGTAGTCCCCGCGGTCGTGTCTCCAATGAGCAGTTCTTC.

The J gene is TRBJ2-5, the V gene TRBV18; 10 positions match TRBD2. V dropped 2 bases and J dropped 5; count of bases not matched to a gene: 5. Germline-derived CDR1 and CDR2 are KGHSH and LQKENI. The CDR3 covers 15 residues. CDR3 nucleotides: TGTGCCAGCTCACCATCCCTAGCGGGGGCGGAGACCCAGTACTTC. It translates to CASSPSLAGAETQYF. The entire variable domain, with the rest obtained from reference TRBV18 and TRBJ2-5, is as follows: NAGVMQNPRHLVRRRGQEARLRCSPMKGHSHVYWYRQLPEEGLKFMVYLQKENIIDESGMPKERFSAEFPKEGPSILRIQQVVRGDSAAYFCASSPSLAGAETQYFGPGTRLLVL.

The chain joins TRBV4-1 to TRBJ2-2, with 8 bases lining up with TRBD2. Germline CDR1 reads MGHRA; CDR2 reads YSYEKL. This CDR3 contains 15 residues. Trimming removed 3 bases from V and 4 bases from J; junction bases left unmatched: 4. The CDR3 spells CASSHTGLGTGELFF. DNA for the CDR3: TGCGCCAGCAGCCATACGGGACTAGGCACCGGGGAGCTGTTTTTT.

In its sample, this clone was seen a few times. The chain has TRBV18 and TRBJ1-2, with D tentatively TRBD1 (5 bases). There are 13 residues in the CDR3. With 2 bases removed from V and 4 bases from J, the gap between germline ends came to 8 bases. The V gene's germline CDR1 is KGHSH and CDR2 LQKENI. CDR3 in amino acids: CASSPDSVYGYTF. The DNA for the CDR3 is TGTGCCAGCTCACCAGACAGTGTCTATGGCTACACCTTC.

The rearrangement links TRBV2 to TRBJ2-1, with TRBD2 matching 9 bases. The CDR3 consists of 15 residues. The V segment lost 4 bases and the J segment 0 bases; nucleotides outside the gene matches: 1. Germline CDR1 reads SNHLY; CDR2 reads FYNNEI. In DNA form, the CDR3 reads TGTGCCAGCAGTGTTAGCGGGAGCTCCTACAATGAGCAGTTCTTC. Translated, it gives CASSVSGSSYNEQFF.

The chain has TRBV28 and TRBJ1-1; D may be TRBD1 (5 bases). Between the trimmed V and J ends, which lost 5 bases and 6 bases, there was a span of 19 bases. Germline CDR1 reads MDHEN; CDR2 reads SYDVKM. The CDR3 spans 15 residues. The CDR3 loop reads CASSELSDRPPEAFF. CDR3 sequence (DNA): TGTGCCAGCAGTGAACTTTCTGACAGACCCCCTGAAGCTTTCTTT.

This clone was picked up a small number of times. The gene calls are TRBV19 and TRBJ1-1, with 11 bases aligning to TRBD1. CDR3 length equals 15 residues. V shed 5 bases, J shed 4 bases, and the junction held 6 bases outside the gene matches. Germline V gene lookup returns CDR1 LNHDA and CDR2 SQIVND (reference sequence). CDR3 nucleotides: TGTGCCAGTAGTCCCCGGGACAGGGGGGGCACTGAAGCTTTCTTT. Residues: CASSPRDRGGTEAFF.

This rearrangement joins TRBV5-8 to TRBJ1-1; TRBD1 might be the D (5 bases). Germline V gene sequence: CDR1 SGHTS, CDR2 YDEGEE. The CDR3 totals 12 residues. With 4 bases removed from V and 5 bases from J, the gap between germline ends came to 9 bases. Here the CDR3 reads CASSLGATEAFF. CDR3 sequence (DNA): TGTGCCAGCAGCCTAGGGGCGACTGAAGCTTTCTTT.

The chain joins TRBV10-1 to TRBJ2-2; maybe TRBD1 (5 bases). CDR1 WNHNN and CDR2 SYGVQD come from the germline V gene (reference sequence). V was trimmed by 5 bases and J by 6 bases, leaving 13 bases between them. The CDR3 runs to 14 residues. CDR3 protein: CASSLRQGAGELFF. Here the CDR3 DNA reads TGCGCCAGCAGTCTGAGGCAAGGGGCCGGGGAGCTGTTTTTT.